The 25 T cell receptor beta chains below were found in one sample sequenced in a study of OX40 agonist ivuxolimab in advanced cancers. This table comes from immunoSEQ multiplex PCR, and its TCRdb copy is limited to in-frame clones, with some not included. The table has tens of thousands of clones, about 80% seen once; the top ten hold over 2%. The material sequenced was CD4+ or CD8+ T cells sorted from blood, taken in a trial of the OX40 agonist ivuxolimab. These receptors were collected from an adult with an advanced solid tumor such as melanoma, head and neck, liver or kidney cancer.

The chain combines TRBV5-1 with TRBJ2-2; D is ambiguous. The CDR3 extends over 14 amino acids. Germline V gives CDR1 SGHRS, CDR2 YFSETQ. The V and J ends lost 4 bases and 1 base respectively, with 8 bases between them. The CDR3 protein is CASSEMWNTGELFF. The CDR3 nucleotides read TGCGCCAGCAGCGAAATGTGGAACACCGGGGAGCTGTTTTTT.

This clone was counted once. The chain carries TRBV27 and TRBJ1-2, with D uncertain. Trimming took 6 bases from V and 4 from J, leaving 18 bases between them. The CDR3 spans 15 residues. From germline, CDR1 is MNHEY and CDR2 SMNVEV (reference sequence). Written as DNA, the CDR3 is TGTGCCAGCAGCCCTTCCGGAAACGCTGGCTATGGCTACACCTTC. This codes for CASSPSGNAGYGYTF.

This clone was picked up one time. This rearrangement joins TRBV5-4 to TRBJ2-1, with TRBD1 matching 8 bases. The V gene end was trimmed by 5 bases and the J gene end by 1 base; junction bases not matched to a gene: 8. Germline V gene sequence: CDR1 SGHNT, CDR2 YYREEE (reference sequence). This CDR3 has 16 amino acids. The CDR3 is CASSSAQGASYNEQFF. CDR3 DNA sequence: TGTGCCAGCAGTTCCGCCCAGGGGGCGTCCTACAATGAGCAGTTCTTC.

V gene TRBV15 combines with J gene TRBJ2-7; TRBD1 is a possible D gene (6 bases). The germline gives CDR1 LNHNV, CDR2 YYDKDF (reference sequence). This CDR3 has 13 amino acids. V was pared by 0 bases and J by 12 bases, with 15 bases between. CDR3 coding DNA: TGTGCCACCAGCAGAGATTCGGCAGGGGCCCCGTACTTC. It yields the protein CATSRDSAGAPYF.

This clone was seen only a few times. The V gene is TRBV30, the J gene TRBJ1-1; D uncertain. The CDR3 has 12 amino acids. V gave up 1 base and J gave up 8 bases, with 11 bases separating them. Germline values: CDR1 GTSNPN, CDR2 SVGIG (reference sequence). In nucleotides, the CDR3 is TGTGCCTGGAGTGGCGATATGTCAGAAGCTTTCTTT. It codes for CAWSGDMSEAFF.

This chain uses TRBV19 with TRBJ1-1; 9 bases agree with TRBD1. Trimming cost V 2 bases and J 6 bases; bases outside gene matches: 7. The length of the CDR3 is 15 residues. The germline V gene encodes CDR1 LNHDA and CDR2 SQIVND (reference sequence). CDR3 region: CASSIIQGAVAEAFF. The CDR3 DNA is TGTGCCAGTAGTATAATACAGGGGGCGGTCGCTGAAGCTTTCTTT.

The chain links TRBV18 to TRBJ1-1; TRBD1 agrees at 9 bases. In germline, CDR1 is KGHSH, CDR2 LQKENI. Trimming cost V 4 bases and J 4 bases; bases outside gene matches: 1. The CDR3 runs 13 residues. The CDR3 DNA is TGTGCCAGCTCACGACAGGGGGGCACTGAAGCTTTCTTT. Encoded protein: CASSRQGGTEAFF. The whole variable domain, filled in from reference TRBV18 and TRBJ1-1, reads NAGVMQNPRHLVRRRGQEARLRCSPMKGHSHVYWYRQLPEEGLKFMVYLQKENIIDESGMPKERFSAEFPKEGPSILRIQQVVRGDSAAYFCASSRQGGTEAFFGQGTRLTVV.

This chain connects TRBV28 to TRBJ2-3, with 9 nucleotides matching TRBD1. Germline V CDR1 and CDR2: MDHEN, SYDVKM. Trimming at V came to 5 bases and at J to 6 bases, leaving 3 bases not matched to a gene. CDR3 length: 13 residues. The CDR3 DNA follows: TGTGCCAGCAGTAGGACAGGGGATGATACGCAGTATTTT. The encoded protein is CASSRTGDDTQYF.

The chain recombines TRBV7-2 with TRBJ1-3; D is perhaps TRBD1 (6 bases). CDR3 length equals 13 residues. V dropped 5 bases and J dropped 7 bases, with 12 bases sitting between them. Germline CDR1 and CDR2: SGHTA and FQGNSA. The CDR3 DNA is TGTGCCAGCAGCCTAGGGGGGGGCAACACCATATATTTT. It specifies CASSLGGGNTIYF. The complete variable domain, with remaining parts taken from reference TRBV7-2 and TRBJ1-3, reads GAGVSQSPSNKVTEKGKDVELRCDPISGHTALYWYRQSLGQGLEFLIYFQGNSAPDKSGLPSDRFSAERTGGSVSTLTIQRTQQEDSAVYLCASSLGGGNTIYFGEGSWLTVV.

In nucleotides, the CDR3 is TGTGCCAGCAGCGTAGATCGGGGAACTGAAGCTTTCTTT. It translates to CASSVDRGTEAFF. The genes are TRBV9 and TRBJ1-1; D not resolved. Per the germline V gene, CDR1 is SGDLS and CDR2 is YYNGEE. V was cut by 0 bases and J by 5 bases, with 8 bases left in between. This CDR3 is built from 13 residues.

This chain links TRBV11-2 with TRBJ2-5; the D gene is possibly TRBD2 (5 bases). Trimming shortened V by 5 bases and J by 2 bases, and 15 bases separated the two germline ends. The germline V gene encodes CDR1 SGHAT and CDR2 FQNNGV. The CDR3 covers 15 residues. In nucleotides, the CDR3 is TGTGCCAGCAGCCGACCCCGCCTAGCACAAGAGACCCAGTACTTC. Amino acids: CASSRPRLAQETQYF.

J is TRBJ1-4 and V is TRBV5-1, with D possibly being TRBD1 (6 bases). Between the trimmed V and J ends, which lost 0 bases and 7 bases, there was a span of 13 bases. There are 15 residues in the CDR3. Germline lookup yields CDR1 SGHRS and CDR2 YFSETQ. This chain's CDR3 is CASSLGDRPFEKLFF. The CDR3 bases are TGCGCCAGCAGCTTGGGAGACAGGCCCTTTGAAAAACTGTTTTTT.

This chain connects TRBV23-1 to TRBJ2-7, with D unclear. TRBV23-1 is an ORF for which the function is uncertain. The CDR3 is 18 amino acids. With 7 bases removed from V and 2 bases from J, the gap between germline ends came to 27 bases. The CDR3 sequence: CASNTFLPPPKVPYEQYF. The DNA for the CDR3 is TGCGCCAGCAACACTTTTTTACCACCACCAAAAGTACCCTACGAGCAGTACTTC.

The rearrangement uses TRBV7-3 and TRBJ1-5, with D unresolved. Trimming took 7 bases from V and 2 from J, leaving 9 bases between them. The CDR3 sequence is 13 residues long. CDR1 and CDR2 (germline): SGHTA, FQGTGA. In DNA form, the CDR3 reads TGTGCCAGCATCAACCGGGGCAATCAGCCCCAGCATTTT. Protein sequence: CASINRGNQPQHF. Drawing the rest from reference TRBV7-3 and TRBJ1-5, the complete variable domain is GAGVSQTPSNKVTEKGKYVELRCDPISGHTALYWYRQSLGQGPEFLIYFQGTGAADDSGLPNDRFFAVRPEGSVSTLKIQRTERGDSAVYLCASINRGNQPQHFGDGTRLSIL.

The chain employs TRBV12-5 and TRBJ2-2; D is possibly TRBD2 (6 bases). This CDR3 is built from 13 residues. Germline loops: CDR1 LGHNT, CDR2 FRNRAP. Trimming took 6 bases from V and 5 from J, leaving 10 bases between them. The CDR3 nucleotides are TGTGCTAGTGGAAATCGGGAGACCGGGGAGCTGTTTTTT. Its protein is CASGNRETGELFF.

CDR3 sequence: CSGARRRTQETQYF. DNA of the CDR3: TGCAGCGGGGCCCGACGACGGACACAAGAGACCCAGTACTTC. The genes are TRBV29-1 and TRBJ2-5; D is possibly TRBD1 (5 bases). The germline V gene encodes CDR1 SQVTM and CDR2 ANQGSEA. CDR3 length: 14 residues. Between the trimmed V and J ends, which lost 7 bases and 2 bases, there was a span of 17 bases.

The chain joins TRBV11-1 to TRBJ2-6, with D possibly TRBD1 on 6 matching bases. V lost 2 bases and J 3 bases, leaving 8 bases between the germline ends. CDR1 SGHAT and CDR2 FQDESV come from the germline V gene (reference sequence). This CDR3 contains 15 residues. The CDR3 DNA is TGTGCCAGCAGCTTAACAGGGAGTGGGGCCAACGTCCTGACTTTC. This encodes CASSLTGSGANVLTF.

The chain has TRBV2 and TRBJ1-1; a weak D match, TRBD1 (6 bases). The length of the CDR3 is 14 residues. With 6 bases removed from V and 4 bases from J, the gap between germline ends came to 15 bases. Looked up from germline, CDR1 is SNHLY and CDR2 is FYNNEI. CDR3 residues: CASRHRAPGTEAFF. The CDR3 DNA follows: TGTGCCAGCAGGCACAGGGCCCCGGGCACTGAAGCTTTCTTT.

The chain has TRBV28 and TRBJ2-7; D gene ambiguous. CDR3 length: 14 residues. Germline V gene data show CDR1 as MDHEN and CDR2 as SYDVKM. The V gene lost 4 bases and the J gene lost 5 bases, with 15 bases spanning the gap. As DNA, the CDR3 is TGTGCCAGCAGTTCCCCGGGCCACCCCCACGAGCAGTACTTC. Translating gives CASSSPGHPHEQYF.

The CDR3 protein is CASSQLSSVPGELFF. The CDR3 coding sequence is TGTGCCAGCAGCCAGCTTTCTAGCGTTCCCGGGGAGCTGTTTTTT. J is TRBJ2-2 and V is TRBV14, with TRBD2 as a possible D gene (6 bases). The CDR3 contains 15 residues. V was clipped by 3 bases and J by 6 bases, with 14 bases between them. Looked up from germline, CDR1 is SGHDN and CDR2 is FVKESK.

This chain uses TRBV10-1 with TRBJ2-3; 7 bases align to TRBD1. Germline-derived CDR1 and CDR2 are WNHNN and SYGVQD (reference sequence). The V gene end was trimmed by 6 bases and the J gene end by 2 bases; junction bases not matched to a gene: 5. CDR3 size: 14 residues. The CDR3 protein is CASSPGQLTDTQYF. As DNA, the CDR3 is TGCGCCAGCAGCCCGGGACAGCTCACAGATACGCAGTATTTT.

The J gene is TRBJ2-7, the V gene TRBV30, with D possibly TRBD2 on 7 matching bases. Germline V gene sequence: CDR1 GTSNPN, CDR2 SVGIG (reference sequence). The CDR3 extends over 13 amino acids. V lost 0 bases to trimming and J lost 6 bases, with 12 bases between them. CDR3 loop: CAWSVKRGGEQYF. The CDR3 coding sequence is TGTGCCTGGAGTGTAAAAAGGGGGGGCGAGCAGTACTTC.

The chain joins TRBV15 to TRBJ1-6; tentatively, D is TRBD1 (6 bases). CDR1 LNHNV and CDR2 YYDKDF come from the germline V gene (reference sequence). The CDR3 contains 14 residues. Trimming removed 1 base from V and 8 bases from J, with 9 bases in between. This CDR3 is CATSRGRGDSPLHF. The CDR3 region has the DNA TGTGCCACCAGCAGAGGTAGGGGGGATTCACCCCTCCACTTT.

The genes are TRBV5-4 and TRBJ2-1, with 7 bases lining up with TRBD1. Germline V gene lookup returns CDR1 SGHNT and CDR2 YYREEE (reference sequence). With 3 bases clipped from V and 5 bases from J, the junction kept 8 bases outside the gene matches. There are 15 residues in the CDR3. This CDR3 reads CASSSRQGSHNEQFF. In DNA, the CDR3 is TGTGCCAGCAGCTCCCGACAGGGTAGCCACAATGAGCAGTTCTTC.

The chain employs TRBV12-5 and TRBJ2-3, with D uncertain. V lost 5 bases and J lost 2, with 5 bases in between. Germline CDR1 is LGHNT and CDR2 is FRNRAP. This CDR3 is built from 12 residues. The CDR3: CASGPNTDTQYF. The CDR3 coding sequence is TGTGCTAGTGGTCCTAACACAGATACGCAGTATTTT.